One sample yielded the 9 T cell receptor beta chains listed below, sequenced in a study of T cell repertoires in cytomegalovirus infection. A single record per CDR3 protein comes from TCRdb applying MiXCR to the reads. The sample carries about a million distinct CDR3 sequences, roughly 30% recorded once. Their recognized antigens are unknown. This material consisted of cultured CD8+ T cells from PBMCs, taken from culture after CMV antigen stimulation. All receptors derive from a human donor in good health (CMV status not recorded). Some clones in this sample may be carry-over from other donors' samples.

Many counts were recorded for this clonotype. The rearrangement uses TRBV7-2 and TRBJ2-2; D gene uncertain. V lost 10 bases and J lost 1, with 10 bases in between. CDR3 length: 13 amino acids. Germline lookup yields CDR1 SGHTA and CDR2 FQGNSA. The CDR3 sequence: CANNLGNTGELFF. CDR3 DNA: TGTGCCAACAACCTGGGGAACACCGGGGAGCTGTTTTTT. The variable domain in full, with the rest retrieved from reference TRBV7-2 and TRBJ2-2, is GAGVSQSPSNKVTEKGKDVELRCDPISGHTALYWYRQSLGQGLEFLIYFQGNSAPDKSGLPSDRFSAERTGGSVSTLTIQRTQQEDSAVYLCANNLGNTGELFFGEGSRLTVL.

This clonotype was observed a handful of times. This CDR3 reads CASSSPGQILGEQYF. The CDR3 DNA sequence: TGTGCCAGCAGCTCCCCGGGGCAGATTCTCGGGGAGCAGTACTTC. The V and J genes are TRBV5-4 and TRBJ2-7; D is perhaps TRBD1 or TRBD2 (5 bases each). The germline CDR1 and CDR2 sequences are SGHNT and YYREEE (reference sequence). The CDR3 has 15 residues. Deletions cut 3 bases from V and 7 bases from J, with 20 bases between.

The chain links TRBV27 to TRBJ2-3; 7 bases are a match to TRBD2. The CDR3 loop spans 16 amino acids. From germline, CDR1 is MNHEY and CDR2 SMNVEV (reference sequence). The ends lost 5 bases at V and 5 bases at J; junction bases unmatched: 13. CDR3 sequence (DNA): TGTGCCAGCAGTCCTCGGGACTATCCTTCCGGAGATACGCAGTATTTT. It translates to CASSPRDYPSGDTQYF.

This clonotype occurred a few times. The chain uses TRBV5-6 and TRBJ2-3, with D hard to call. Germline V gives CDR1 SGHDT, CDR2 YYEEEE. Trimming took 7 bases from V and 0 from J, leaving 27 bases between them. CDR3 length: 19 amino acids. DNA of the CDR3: TGTGCCAGCGGAACGGAGCTTGTAGATCTCACGGTTAGCACAGATACGCAGTATTTT. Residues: CASGTELVDLTVSTDTQYF.

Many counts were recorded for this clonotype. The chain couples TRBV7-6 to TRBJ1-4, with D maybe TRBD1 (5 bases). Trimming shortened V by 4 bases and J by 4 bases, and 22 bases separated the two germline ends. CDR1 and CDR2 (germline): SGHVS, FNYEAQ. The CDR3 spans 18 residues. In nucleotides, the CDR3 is TGTGCCAGCAGCTCCCCCGCCCTCCAGGGAGGGGATAATGAAAAACTGTTTTTT. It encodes CASSSPALQGGDNEKLFF.

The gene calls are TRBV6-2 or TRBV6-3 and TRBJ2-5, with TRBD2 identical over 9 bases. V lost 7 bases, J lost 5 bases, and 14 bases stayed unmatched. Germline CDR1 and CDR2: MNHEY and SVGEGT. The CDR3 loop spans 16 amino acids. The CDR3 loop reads CASIRTSAISGETQYF. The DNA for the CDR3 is TGTGCCAGCATCCGGACTAGCGCAATTTCGGGGGAGACCCAGTACTTC.

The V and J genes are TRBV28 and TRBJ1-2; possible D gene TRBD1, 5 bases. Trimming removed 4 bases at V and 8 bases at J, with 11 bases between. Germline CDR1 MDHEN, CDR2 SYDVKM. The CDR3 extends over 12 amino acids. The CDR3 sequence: CASSSGRGGYTF. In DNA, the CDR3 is TGTGCCAGCAGTTCAGGGAGAGGGGGCTACACCTTC.

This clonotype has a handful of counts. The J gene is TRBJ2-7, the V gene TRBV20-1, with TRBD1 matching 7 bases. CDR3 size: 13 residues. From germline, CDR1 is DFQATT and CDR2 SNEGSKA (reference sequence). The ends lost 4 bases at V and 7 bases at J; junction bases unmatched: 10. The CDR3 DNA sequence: TGCAGTGCTATTGGACAGGCTCGGCGGGAGCAGTACGTC. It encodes CSAIGQARREQYV.

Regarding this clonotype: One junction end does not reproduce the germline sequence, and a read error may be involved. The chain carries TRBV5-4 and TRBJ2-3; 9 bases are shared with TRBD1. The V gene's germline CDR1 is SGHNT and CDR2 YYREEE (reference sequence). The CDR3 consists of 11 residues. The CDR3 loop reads CASSSGQGKHF. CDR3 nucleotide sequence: TGTGCCAGCAGCTCCGGACAGGGGAAGCATTTT.